The 13 T cell receptor beta chains presented below share a single source sample, sequenced in a study of regulatory T cells in long-lasting Graves disease. Documented time point: newly diagnosed GD, antithyroid drugs for less than 3 months. Making the TCR library involved RNA that had been extracted from PBMCs. The authors built TCR beta libraries using iRepertoire HTBI primers and Arm-PCR of CDR3 regions. One entry per CDR3 protein results from TCRdb running MiXCR on the multiplex PCR reads. The sample has hundreds of thousands of distinct CDR3 sequences, 15% to 20% seen once. The sample was also linked to a second study, of T cells in Graves' hyperthyroidism and ophthalmopathy.

Sequencing used peripheral blood mononuclear cells (PBMCs), obtained at new diagnosis, from a patient treated with antithyroid drugs. These receptors came from a woman aged 40-65 years with Graves disease.

At least ten counts were recorded for this clonotype. The chain has TRBV28 and TRBJ2-3, with 9 bases identical to TRBD1. The CDR3 spans 18 residues. Germline lookup yields CDR1 MDHEN and CDR2 SYDVKM. The V segment lost 5 bases and the J segment 1 base; nucleotides outside the gene matches: 13. The CDR3, as DNA: TGTGCCAGCAGTCGCGTCCGGGACAGGGCTAGTCGCACAGATACGCAGTATTTT. As protein: CASSRVRDRASRTDTQYF.

With respect to this clonotype: A clone one base away is much larger, so this may be a read error. The chain recombines TRBV12-3 or TRBV12-4 with TRBJ2-3; TRBD1 is a possible D gene (6 bases). V was cut by 3 bases and J by 4 bases, with 8 bases left in between. The CDR3 is 13 residues long. The CDR3, as DNA: TGTGCCAGCAGTTTTGGACAGTCAGATACGCAGTATTTT. Translation gives CASSFGQSDTQYF.

This clonotype was observed a handful of times. The V call is TRBV29-1, the J call TRBJ2-6, with D perhaps TRBD2 (6 bases). The CDR3 runs 16 residues. The V end lost 4 bases, the J end lost 0 bases, and 13 bases lay between the germline ends. Germline lookup yields CDR1 SQVTM and CDR2 ANQGSEA. CDR3 in DNA: TGCAGCGTTGTGTCTGGGGGAGGCTCTGGGGCCAACGTCCTGACTTTC. Translated, it gives CSVVSGGGSGANVLTF.

This clonotype was observed at least ten times. The CDR3, as DNA: TGTGCCAGCAGCTTCGTCGATCGGTTCTCAACCTACGAGCAGTACTTC. Its translation is CASSFVDRFSTYEQYF. The gene calls are TRBV11-2 and TRBJ2-7; D gene unclear. This CDR3 has 16 amino acids. CDR1 is SGHAT, CDR2 FQNNGV, per germline. Trimming removed 3 bases at V and 2 bases at J, with 17 bases between. Filled out from reference TRBV11-2 and TRBJ2-7, the complete variable domain reads EAGVAQSPRYKIIEKRQSVAFWCNPISGHATLYWYQQILGQGPKLLIQFQNNGVVDDSQLPKDRFSAERLKGVDSTLKIQPAKLEDSAVYLCASSFVDRFSTYEQYFGPGTRLTVT.

This clonotype was found many times. The CDR3 spells CASSLRTAGPNQPQHF. The DNA of the CDR3 is TGTGCCAGCAGTCTCCGGACAGCGGGACCGAATCAGCCCCAGCATTTT. The chain recombines TRBV12-3 or TRBV12-4 with TRBJ1-5, with D possibly being TRBD1 (6 bases). The CDR3 contains 16 residues. Trimming removed 5 bases from V and 4 bases from J, with 18 bases in between.

The genes are TRBV27 and TRBJ2-2, with TRBD1 matching 10 bases. This CDR3 is built from 15 residues. CDR1 is MNHEY, CDR2 SMNVEV, per germline (reference sequence). J gave up 7 bases and V 6 bases, and 8 bases lay outside the gene matches. CDR3 sequence (DNA): TGTGCCAGCAGCCATGGGACAGGGGCTGACGGGGAGCTGTTTTTT. Amino acids: CASSHGTGADGELFF.

At least ten counts were recorded for this clonotype. V gene TRBV5-5 combines with J gene TRBJ2-7, with TRBD2 identical over 8 bases. This CDR3 contains 14 residues. Germline lookup yields CDR1 SGHKS and CDR2 YYEKEE (reference sequence). J gave up 4 bases and V 1 base, and 4 bases lay outside the gene matches. The CDR3 region has the DNA TGTGCCAGCAGCTTGCCAGCGGGGGCATACGAGCAGTACTTC. Amino acid sequence: CASSLPAGAYEQYF. Variable domain in full (rest from reference TRBV5-5 and TRBJ2-7): DAGVTQSPTHLIKTRGQQVTLRCSPISGHKSVSWYQQVLGQGPQFIFQYYEKEERGRGNFPDRFSARQFPNYSSELNVNALLLGDSALYLCASSLPAGAYEQYFGPGTRLTVT.

This clonotype was recorded many times. This sequence joins TRBV30 and TRBJ1-1; D gene ambiguous. This CDR3 is built from 13 residues. V was cut by 2 bases and J by 5 bases, with 12 bases left in between. Germline CDR1 and CDR2: GTSNPN and SVGIG (reference sequence). The CDR3 protein is CAWSPPGGTEAFF. The CDR3, as DNA: TGTGCCTGGAGTCCGCCCGGCGGGACTGAAGCTTTCTTT.

The gene calls are TRBV5-1 and TRBJ2-2; D is undetermined. V dropped 0 bases and J dropped 0 bases, with 12 bases sitting between them. The germline V gene encodes CDR1 SGHRS and CDR2 YFSETQ. The CDR3 totals 17 residues. This CDR3 is CASSLGPVGSNTGELFF. The CDR3 region has the DNA TGCGCCAGCAGCTTGGGGCCGGTCGGTTCGAACACCGGGGAGCTGTTTTTT.

The rearrangement links TRBV4-1 to TRBJ2-7, with TRBD1 identical over 7 bases. This CDR3 is built from 15 residues. Trimming removed 1 base from V and 2 bases from J; junction bases left unmatched: 5. Germline V gene data show CDR1 as MGHRA and CDR2 as YSYEKL. The CDR3 region has the DNA TGCGCCAGCAGCCAAGGGGACAGCGACGCCTACGAGCAGTACTTC. Protein: CASSQGDSDAYEQYF.

Points on this clonotype: This could be a read error, since a much larger clone is one nucleotide away. V and J are TRBV3-1 and TRBJ1-2, with unresolved D. In germline, CDR1 is LGHDT, CDR2 YNNKEL (reference sequence). The CDR3 is made up of 16 amino acids. Trimming shortened V by 4 bases and J by 4 bases, and 19 bases separated the two germline ends. The CDR3 nucleotides read TGTGCCAGCAGCCCCCCGGGGAGGGCGTCCCCCTATGGCTACACCTTC. It encodes CASSPPGRASPYGYTF.

To note about this clonotype: This may arise from a read error, as a much more abundant clone is one base away. The chain recombines TRBV11-2 with TRBJ1-5; D perhaps matches TRBD1 (5 bases). Trimming left V 5 bases short and J 3 bases short, with 14 bases between. In germline, CDR1 is SGHAT, CDR2 FQNNGV. The CDR3 totals 15 residues. CDR3 bases: TGTGCCAGCAGCCAGGGATTGGAAGTCAATCAGCCCCAGCATTTT. This gives the protein CASSQGLEVNQPQHF.

Regarding this clonotype: Being one base from a much bigger clone, this may be a read error. This chain links TRBV3-1 with TRBJ2-5; 12 nucleotides match TRBD2. This CDR3 region has 15 residues. CDR1 LGHDT and CDR2 YNNKEL come from the germline V gene (reference sequence). The CDR3 DNA is TGTGCCAGCAGCCACCTAGCGGGGGGGAAAGAGGCCCAGTACTTC. This sequence encodes CASSHLAGGKEAQYF.